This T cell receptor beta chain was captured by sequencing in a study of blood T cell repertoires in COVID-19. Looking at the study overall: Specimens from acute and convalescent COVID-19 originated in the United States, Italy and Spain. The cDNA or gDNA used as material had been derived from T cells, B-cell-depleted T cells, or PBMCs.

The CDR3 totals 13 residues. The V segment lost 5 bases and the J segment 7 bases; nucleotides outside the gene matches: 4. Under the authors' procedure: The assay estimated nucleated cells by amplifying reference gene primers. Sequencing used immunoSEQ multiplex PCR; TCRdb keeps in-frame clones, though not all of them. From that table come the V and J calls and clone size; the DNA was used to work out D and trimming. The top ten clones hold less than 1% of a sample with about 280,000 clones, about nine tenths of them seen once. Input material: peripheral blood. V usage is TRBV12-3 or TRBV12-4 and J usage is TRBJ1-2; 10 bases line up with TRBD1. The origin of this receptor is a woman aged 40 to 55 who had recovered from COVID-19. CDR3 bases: TGTGCCAGCAGTCACCGGGACAGGGGTGGCTACACCTTC. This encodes CASSHRDRGGYTF.